This T cell receptor (beta chain) is from a study of CD8 T cells in ankylosing spondylitis. The sample holds a few counts of this clonotype. Its antigen is not identified. Study observations and caveats: Disease-associated clones were CD8+ and fairly uncommon in peripheral blood.

It was by quantitative 5'-RACE with molecular barcodes that TCR beta libraries were made. From the 5' RACE reads, TCRdb called clonotypes with MiXCR, one entry per CDR3 protein. The top ten clones hold 3.5% to 4.5% of a sample with a few hundred thousand distinct CDR3 sequences, roughly 20% of them seen once. The sample consisted of blood, either unsorted or a sorted T cell fraction (not recorded which). This clonotype originated in a female donor with ankylosing spondylitis or in good health (not recorded which).

In DNA form, the CDR3 reads TGTGCCAGCGGGTCAGGGCGGGGGGGCGTGGAGACCCAGTACTTC. This translates into CASGSGRGGVETQYF. The chain joins TRBV7-2 to TRBJ2-5, with 9 nucleotides matching TRBD2. Germline values: CDR1 SGHTA, CDR2 FQGNSA. V dropped 8 bases and J dropped 5; count of bases not matched to a gene: 12. This CDR3 is 15 amino acids long.